Presented here are 7 T cell receptor beta chains from one specimen sequenced in a study of spatial heterogeneity in lung cancer. Time point in this sample: blood at routine non-recurrence follow-up after resection. Whole RNA obtained from tumor, nontumor lung or frozen PBMC underwent sequencing without sorting. TCRdb used MiXCR to reprocess the 5' RACE reads, holding one entry per CDR3 protein. Counted here are around 110,000 distinct CDR3 sequences, 12% occurring once; the ten biggest clones make up roughly 17%. The sample consisted of PBMCs, taken at follow-up. The receptors here all came from a male donor with early-stage non-small cell lung cancer.

The CDR3 sequence is CASSFGLAGTTPYEQYF. The CDR3 nucleotides are TGCGCCAGCAGCTTCGGACTAGCGGGGACGACGCCCTACGAGCAGTACTTC. J is TRBJ2-7 and V is TRBV5-1; 12 bases line up with TRBD2. Trimming took 2 bases from V and 2 from J; bases not matched to a gene: 8. The CDR3 extends over 17 amino acids. Germline CDR1 and CDR2: SGHRS and YFSETQ.

This clonotype was seen only a few times. This chain uses TRBV20-1 with TRBJ1-1, with a possible D match to TRBD1 (5 bases). This CDR3 has 13 residues. Germline V gene sequence: CDR1 DFQATT, CDR2 SNEGSKA (reference sequence). Trimming pared 5 bases from V and 0 bases from J, leaving 10 bases between. Written as DNA, the CDR3 is TGCAGTGCTCGCGGACACATGAACACTGAAGCTTTCTTT. Its protein is CSARGHMNTEAFF.

This clonotype was detected ten times or more. The genes are TRBV10-3 and TRBJ2-7, with D perhaps matching TRBD1 or TRBD2 (6 bases each). CDR1 and CDR2 from the germline V gene are ENHRY and SYGVKD. The ends were cut back, 5 bases at V and 0 bases at J, with 14 bases in the middle. The CDR3 sequence is 15 residues long. The DNA of the CDR3 is TGTGCCATCAGTCCCGGGGGCCCCCGCTCCTACGAGCAGTACTTC. As protein: CAISPGGPRSYEQYF.

This clonotype was counted only a few times. V is TRBV7-9 and J is TRBJ2-1; D unclear. The CDR3 runs to 12 residues. Trimming took off 3 bases at V and 9 bases at J, with 9 bases between the two ends. CDR1 is SEHNR, CDR2 FQNEAQ, per germline (reference sequence). The CDR3 region has the DNA TGTGCCAGCAGCTTTCCCGGACCTGAGCAGTTCTTC. Its translation is CASSFPGPEQFF.

This clonotype has more than one count but fewer than ten. CDR3 in DNA: TGCGCCAGCAACCCTCTCGCGGGGGATAGCAATGAGCAGTTCTTC. Protein product: CASNPLAGDSNEQFF. The rearrangement links TRBV23-1 to TRBJ2-1; 7 nucleotides match TRBD2. TRBV23-1 is labeled an ORF, and its function is uncertain. V trimming: 7 bases; J trimming: 6 bases; junction bases outside the gene matches: 12. CDR3 length: 15 amino acids.

This clonotype was seen ten or more times. In nucleotides, the CDR3 is TGTGCCAGCAGCCCGCGGGGGGCATCGCAGTATTTT. Protein sequence: CASSPRGASQYF. The chain combines TRBV3-1 with TRBJ2-3, with TRBD2 matching over 8 bases. Per the germline V gene, CDR1 is LGHDT and CDR2 is YNNKEL (reference sequence). This CDR3 contains 12 residues. V dropped 4 bases and J dropped 10; count of bases not matched to a gene: 4.

In this sample, this clonotype turned up many times. The chain joins TRBV5-1 to TRBJ2-1, with D unclear. V was shortened by 6 bases and J by 8 bases, with 12 bases between the two germline ends. Germline CDR1 is SGHRS and CDR2 is YFSETQ. The CDR3 extends over 12 amino acids. This chain's CDR3 is CASKSNHDEQFF. CDR3 bases: TGCGCCAGCAAGAGTAACCACGATGAGCAGTTCTTC.